This T cell receptor beta chain stems from a study of blood T cell repertoires in COVID-19 (dated by TCRdb to 2020 to 2021). At the level of the whole study: Samples covering the acute and convalescent phases of COVID-19 were provided by collaborators in the United States, Italy and Spain. The prospective study material was composed of cDNA or gDNA derived from T cells, B-cell-depleted T cells, or PBMCs. Where HLA class I and class II types were available, the types were taken from metadata supplied by the sample provider, not from assay-based typing. Samples came from the ongoing ImmuneRACE study (first 160 participants) plus 1,254 subjects from 6 global collaborators. The repertoires were made available in a free public database intended to serve as a resource for research on the immune response to SARS-CoV-2. Subjects who had been exposed to COVID-19, were actively infected with it, or had recovered from it provided the deeply sampled blood TCRbeta repertoires that made up the dataset. The sample metadata nearly always contained a de-identified subject ID, COVID-19 status, age in years and sex.

The CDR3 runs 15 residues from the cysteine to the phenylalanine. Of the read, only the CDR3 DNA is kept; its 45 bases are in frame from base 1. CDR1 is given as MDHEN and CDR2 as SYDVKM, both from the germline V gene. Ends trimmed: V by 7 bases, J by 8 bases; bases unmatched to a gene: 12. On the study overall, not on this receptor specifically: The amount of clinical and demographic metadata varied by source and participant and was provided uncurated.

Details on this clone: The clone's antigen remains unknown. Base-call qualities are not available, and no considerably larger clone is one nucleotide away.

TCRbeta CDR3 regions were amplified from genomic DNA using the immunoSEQ Assay, a bias-controlled multiplex PCR. The authors' analysis ran thus. The number of nucleated cells in each sample was estimated by amplification of reference gene primers within the assay. To quantify the absolute abundance of each unique TCRbeta CDR3 rearrangement, sequence reads were collapsed and filtered. For each sample, productive Simpson clonality was calculated as the square root of Simpson's diversity index across productive rearrangements. As stored in TCRdb, this immuneACCESS dataset retains in-frame rearrangements with V and J assigned. A fraction of the clones does not appear; measured against another copy, unresolved V genes explain less than half of the discrepancy, and the remainder lacks a known reason. V and J calls plus clone size are reproduced from that table; the DNA served to infer D and trimming. The table for this sample lists about 380,000 clones; around 84% of them were counted only once. Roughly 3.6% of the sample is taken by the ten largest.

Each collaborating institution followed its own protocols to collect whole blood in K2EDTA tubes. For TCRbeta analysis, collaborators shipped samples as frozen whole blood, isolated PBMCs, or DNA extracted from either of those sample types. Sample: peripheral blood. This TCR came from a woman in her late teens or twenties with acute or convalescent COVID-19. The chain is made from TRBV28 and TRBJ2-1, with 9 junctional bases fitting TRBD1. The CDR3 in this case is CASTTGTGFYDEQFF. The nucleotide sequence reads TGTGCCAGCACCACCGGGACAGGGTTCTATGATGAGCAGTTCTTC.